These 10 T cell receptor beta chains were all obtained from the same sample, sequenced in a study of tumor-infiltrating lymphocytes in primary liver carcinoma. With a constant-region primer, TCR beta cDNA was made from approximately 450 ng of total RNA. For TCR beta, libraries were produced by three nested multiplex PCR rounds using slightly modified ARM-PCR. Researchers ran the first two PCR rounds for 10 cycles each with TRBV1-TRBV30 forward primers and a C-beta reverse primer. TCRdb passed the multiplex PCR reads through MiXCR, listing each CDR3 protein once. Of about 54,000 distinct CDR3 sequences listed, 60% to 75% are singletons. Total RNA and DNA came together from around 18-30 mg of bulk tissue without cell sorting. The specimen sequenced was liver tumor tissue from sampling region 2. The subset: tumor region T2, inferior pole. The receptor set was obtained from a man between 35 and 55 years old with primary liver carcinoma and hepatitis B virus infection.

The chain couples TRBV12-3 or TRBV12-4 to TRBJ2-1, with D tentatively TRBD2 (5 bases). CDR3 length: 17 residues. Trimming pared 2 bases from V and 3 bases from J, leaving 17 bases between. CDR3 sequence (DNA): TGTGCCAGCAGTTTAAAGGCTAGTGGGAGCTTCTACAATGAGCAGTTCTTC. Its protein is CASSLKASGSFYNEQFF.

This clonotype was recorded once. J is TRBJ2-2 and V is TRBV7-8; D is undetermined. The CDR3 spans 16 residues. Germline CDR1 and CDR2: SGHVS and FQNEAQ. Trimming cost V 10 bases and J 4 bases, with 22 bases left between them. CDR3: CATRPLRGPSTGELFF. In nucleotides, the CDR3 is TGTGCCACCAGACCCCTTCGAGGACCGAGCACCGGGGAGCTGTTTTTT.

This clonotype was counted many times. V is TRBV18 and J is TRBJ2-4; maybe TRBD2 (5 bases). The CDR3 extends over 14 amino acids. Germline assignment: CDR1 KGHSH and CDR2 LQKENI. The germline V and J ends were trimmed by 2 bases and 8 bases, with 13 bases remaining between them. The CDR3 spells CASSPTRSVDIQYF. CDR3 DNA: TGTGCCAGCTCACCAACTAGGTCCGTGGACATTCAGTACTTC.

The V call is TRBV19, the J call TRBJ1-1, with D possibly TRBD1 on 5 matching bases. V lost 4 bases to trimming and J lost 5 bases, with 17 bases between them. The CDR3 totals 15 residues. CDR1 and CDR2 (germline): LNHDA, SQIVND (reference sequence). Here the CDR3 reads CASSSSGGGETEAFF. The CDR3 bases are TGTGCCAGTAGTAGCTCTGGGGGGGGGGAAACTGAAGCTTTCTTT.

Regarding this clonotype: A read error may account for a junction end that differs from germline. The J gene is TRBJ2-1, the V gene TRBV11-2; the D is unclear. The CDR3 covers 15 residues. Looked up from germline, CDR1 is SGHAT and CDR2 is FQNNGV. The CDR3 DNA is TGTACCAGCAGCCCCCCCGGCGTAGCCTACAATGAGCCGTTCTTC. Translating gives CTSSPPGVAYNEPFF.

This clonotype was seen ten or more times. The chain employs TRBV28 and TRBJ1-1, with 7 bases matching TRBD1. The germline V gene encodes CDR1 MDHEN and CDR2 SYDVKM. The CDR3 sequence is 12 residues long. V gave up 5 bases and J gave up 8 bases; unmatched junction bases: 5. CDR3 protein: CASSTQGREAFF. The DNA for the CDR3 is TGTGCCAGCAGTACACAGGGGAGGGAAGCTTTCTTT.

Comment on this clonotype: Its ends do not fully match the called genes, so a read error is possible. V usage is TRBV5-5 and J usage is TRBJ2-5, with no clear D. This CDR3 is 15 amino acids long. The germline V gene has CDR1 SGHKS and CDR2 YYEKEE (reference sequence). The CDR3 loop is CASSLPKTYQETHYF. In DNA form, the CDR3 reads TGTGCTAGCAGCTTACCAAAGACATACCAAGAGACCCATTACTTC.

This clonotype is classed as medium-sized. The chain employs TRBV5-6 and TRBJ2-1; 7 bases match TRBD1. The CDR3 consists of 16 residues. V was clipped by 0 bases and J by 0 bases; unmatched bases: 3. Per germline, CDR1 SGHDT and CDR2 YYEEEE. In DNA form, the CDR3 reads TGTGCCAGCAGCTTGGAGGGGGCAAGCTCCTACAATGAGCAGTTCTTC. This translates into CASSLEGASSYNEQFF. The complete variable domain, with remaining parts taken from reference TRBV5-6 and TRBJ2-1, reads DAGVTQSPTHLIKTRGQQVTLRCSPKSGHDTVSWYQQALGQGPQFIFQYYEEEERQRGNFPDRFSGHQFPNYSSELNVNALLLGDSALYLCASSLEGASSYNEQFFGPGTRLTVL.

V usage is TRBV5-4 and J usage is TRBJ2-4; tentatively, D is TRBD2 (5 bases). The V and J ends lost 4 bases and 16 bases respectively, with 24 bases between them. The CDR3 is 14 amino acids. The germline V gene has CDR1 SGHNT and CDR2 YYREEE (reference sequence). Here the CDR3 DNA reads TGTGCCAGCAGCCTATCTCTAGCCAAAAACACTCAATACTTC. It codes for CASSLSLAKNTQYF.

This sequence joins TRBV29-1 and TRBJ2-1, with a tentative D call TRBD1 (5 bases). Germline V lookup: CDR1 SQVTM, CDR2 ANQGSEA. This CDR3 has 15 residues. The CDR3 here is CCMGPPSSSYNEQFF. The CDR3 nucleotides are TGCTGTATGGGGCCTCCTTCCAGCTCCTACAATGAGCAGTTCTTC.